The rows below give T cell receptor beta chains drawn from one sample of a study of cytomegalovirus exposure and HLA in healthy donors. Sequencing was performed with immunoSEQ multiplex PCR; in TCRdb, only in-frame clones are kept and a portion is missing. In total, the table holds 60,000 or so clones. Sample: PBMCs. Source of these receptors: a man aged 50-60 years in good health and CMV-seropositive. The CDR3 runs from the conserved cysteine through the conserved F or W. The order of the fields is V gene, D gene, J gene, CDR3 DNA, CDR3 protein. The D gene is left open where the match is weak.

>TRBV2|NA|TRBJ1-6
TGTGCCAGCCATAGCCCAGCAGGGGTGAATTCACCCCTCCACTTT
CASHSPAGVNSPLHF
>TRBV5-1|NA|TRBJ1-4
TGCGCCAGCAGCTTGGAGGCCGGGGGATTGGGTGAAAAACTGTTTTTT
CASSLEAGGLGEKLFF
>TRBV7-9|NA|TRBJ2-7
TGTGCCAGCAGCTTACCAGGGGCGGGGGCCGGCGAGCAGTCCTTC
CASSLPGAGAGEQSF
>TRBV28|NA|TRBJ1-5
TGTGCCAGCAGTGGTGCAGGGGTTCCCAATCAGCCCCAGCATTTT
CASSGAGVPNQPQHF
>TRBV19|TRBD1|TRBJ1-5
TGTGCCAGCGGACAGGCTCTAAATCAGCCCCAGCATTTT
CASGQALNQPQHF
>TRBV7-2|TRBD1|TRBJ2-7
TGTGCCAGCAGCTTATTACTATACAGGGGCCCCTACGAGCAGTACTTC
CASSLLLYRGPYEQYF
>TRBV7-9|TRBD2|TRBJ2-7
TGTGCCAGCAGCTTAAGCCGGGGGGCCTACGAGCAGTACTTC
CASSLSRGAYEQYF
>TRBV6-6|NA|TRBJ2-7
TGTGCCAGCAGTTACACTGGACGGGGCTACGAGCAGTACTTC
CASSYTGRGYEQYF
>TRBV19|TRBD1|TRBJ1-1
TGTGCCAGTAGTCCGGGACAGGGCAACACTGAAGCTTTCTTT
CASSPGQGNTEAFF
>TRBV10-3|NA|TRBJ2-6
TGTGCCATCAGAACGGGAGACTCTGGGGCCAACGTCCTGACTTTC
CAIRTGDSGANVLTF
>TRBV4-2|TRBD2|TRBJ2-7
TGTGCCAGCAGCCAAGATAGGACTAGCGGCGGGGTGTCCTACGAGCAGTACTTC
CASSQDRTSGGVSYEQYF
>TRBV5-8|NA|TRBJ2-3
TGTGCCAGCAGCCCCGGAGGGGTGAGCACAGATACGCAGTATTTT
CASSPGGVSTDTQYF
>TRBV6-1|NA|TRBJ2-1
TGTGCCAGCAGTGAAATGGCAGGCGTATACAATGAGCAGTTCTTC
CASSEMAGVYNEQFF
>TRBV29-1|NA|TRBJ2-7
TGCAGCGTTGGCCTTTTAATGGGAGAAGGACAGTACTTC
CSVGLLMGEGQYF
>TRBV4-1|TRBD1|TRBJ1-1
TGCGCCAGCAGCCGAGGACAGGGGTGGAACACTGAAGCTTTCTTT
CASSRGQGWNTEAFF
>TRBV5-1|TRBD2|TRBJ2-2
TGCGCCAGCAGGCGCGGGAGGGCCCCGGAGCTGTTTTTT
CASRRGRAPELFF
>TRBV7-8|TRBD1|TRBJ2-1
TGTGCCAGCAGCCCATCCAGGGACAGGTCCTACAATGAGCAGTTCTTC
CASSPSRDRSYNEQFF
>TRBV6-5|NA|TRBJ2-5
TGTGCCAGCAGTTACTCTCCAACTAGGCAAGAGACCCAGTACTTC
CASSYSPTRQETQYF
>TRBV10-3|NA|TRBJ2-7
TGTGCCATCAGTGAGTCTATGGGAGTAAACTACGAGCAGTACTTC
CAISESMGVNYEQYF
>TRBV19|NA|TRBJ2-1
TGTGCCAGTAGTATAGCGGCGGGGAACTACAATGAGCAGTTCTTC
CASSIAAGNYNEQFF
>TRBV5-1|NA|TRBJ1-1
TGCGCCAGCAGCTTGTCGGGGGGATCGGGGAACACTGAAGCTTTCTTT
CASSLSGGSGNTEAFF
>TRBV30|NA|TRBJ1-6
TGTGCCTGGAGTGTACGAGTGGGCAGGGCGGCATCACCCCTACACTTT
CAWSVRVGRAASPLHF
>TRBV18|NA|TRBJ1-4
TGTGCCAGCTCACCTGGACGGGGAGCTAATGAAAAACTGTTTTTT
CASSPGRGANEKLFF
>TRBV19|NA|TRBJ2-3
TGTGCCAGTAAGACCGGGAGCACAGATACGCAGTATTTT
CASKTGSTDTQYF
>TRBV2|TRBD1|TRBJ1-1
TGTGCCAGCAGTGTGGGACAGGGAGGGGGCACTGAAGCTTTCTTT
CASSVGQGGGTEAFF
>TRBV5-6|NA|TRBJ2-5
TGTGCCAGCAGCTGGCAACAGGGCAGGGAGACCCAGTACTTC
CASSWQQGRETQYF
>TRBV5-1|NA|TRBJ1-1
TGCGCCAGCAGCTTGGGTGTCCAGGGGATAACTGAAGCTTTCTTT
CASSLGVQGITEAFF
>TRBV19|NA|TRBJ2-1
TGTGCCAGTAGTATGGTGGGCGGGGTGGGACCCAATGAGCAGTTCTTC
CASSMVGGVGPNEQFF
>TRBV28|TRBD1|TRBJ2-2
TGTGCCAGCAGTCCCCTGGACAGGGCTGGCGGGGAGCTGTTTTTT
CASSPLDRAGGELFF
>TRBV7-2|TRBD1|TRBJ1-2
TGTGCCAGCAGCCCGACAGGGGTCCTTCGGAACTATGGCTACACCTTC
CASSPTGVLRNYGYTF
>TRBV6-1|TRBD1|TRBJ1-2
TGTGCCAGCAGTGAACTGACAGGGGTCGGCGGCTACACCTTC
CASSELTGVGGYTF
>TRBV28|TRBD1|TRBJ1-1
TGTGCCAGCTGGACAGGGAGTGGGAACACTGAAGCTTTCTTT
CASWTGSGNTEAFF
>TRBV4-3|TRBD1|TRBJ2-7
TGCGCCAGCAGCCAGACGATGCGGACAGGCGCCTACGAGCAGTACTTC
CASSQTMRTGAYEQYF
>TRBV7-9|NA|TRBJ1-2
TGTGCCAGCAGCTTAACCGGGACTTCGAAATATGGCTACACCTTC
CASSLTGTSKYGYTF
>TRBV18|NA|TRBJ2-2
TGTGCCAGCTCACCGGTGACAGGGAACACCGGGGAGCTGTTTTTT
CASSPVTGNTGELFF
>TRBV7-9|NA|TRBJ1-2
TGTGCCAGCAGCTCGACCCAGACTAGCGGCTACACCTTC
CASSSTQTSGYTF
>TRBV7-9|NA|TRBJ1-2
TGTGCCAGCAGCTTAGACGGGGCTAACTATGGCTACACCTTC
CASSLDGANYGYTF
>TRBV6-1|NA|TRBJ1-1
TGTGCCAGCAGTGAAGTATGGGTAGGGAGTAGAAACACTGAAGCTTTCTTT
CASSEVWVGSRNTEAFF
>TRBV5-1|NA|TRBJ1-1
TGCGCCAGCAGCTTGGCGTTCGGACACTTAAACACTGAAGCTTTCTTT
CASSLAFGHLNTEAFF
>TRBV18|TRBD1|TRBJ2-7
TGTGCCAGCTCGGGACAGGGCGGGTACGAGCAGTACTTC
CASSGQGGYEQYF